The present T cell receptor beta chain was sequenced within a study of cytomegalovirus exposure and HLA in healthy donors. PCR employed 60 Vbeta and 13 Jbeta primers. Clones were read by immunoSEQ multiplex PCR, and TCRdb kept only the in-frame ones, dropping some. This sample yields around 130,000 clones, of which 70% to 80% are seen a single time; about 3% belongs to the top ten. This clone occurred a few times. The V segment lost 0 bases and the J segment 1 base; nucleotides outside the gene matches: 9. Germline CDR1 SGHDT, CDR2 YYEEEE. The CDR3 is 17 residues long. The sequence was collected from a human donor in good health. What was sequenced was PBMCs. The chain links TRBV5-6 to TRBJ2-5; 7 bases align to TRBD2. The CDR3 coding sequence is TGTGCCAGCAGCTTGGGTCTTGCGGGAGCCCCCCAAGAGACCCAGTACTTC. It codes for CASSLGLAGAPQETQYF.